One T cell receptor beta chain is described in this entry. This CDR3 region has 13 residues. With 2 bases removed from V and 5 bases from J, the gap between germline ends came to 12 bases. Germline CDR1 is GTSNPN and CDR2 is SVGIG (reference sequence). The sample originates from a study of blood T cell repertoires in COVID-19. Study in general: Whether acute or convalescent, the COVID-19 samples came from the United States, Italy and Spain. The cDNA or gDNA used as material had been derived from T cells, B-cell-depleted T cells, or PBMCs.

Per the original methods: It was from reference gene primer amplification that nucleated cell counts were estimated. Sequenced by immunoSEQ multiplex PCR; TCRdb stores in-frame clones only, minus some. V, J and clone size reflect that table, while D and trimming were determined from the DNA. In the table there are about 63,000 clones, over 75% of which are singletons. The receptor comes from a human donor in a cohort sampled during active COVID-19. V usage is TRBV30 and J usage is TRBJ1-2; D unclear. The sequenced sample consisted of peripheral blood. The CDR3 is CAWSSGAGYGYTF. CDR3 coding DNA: TGTGCCTGGAGTTCCGGCGCGGGATATGGCTACACCTTC.